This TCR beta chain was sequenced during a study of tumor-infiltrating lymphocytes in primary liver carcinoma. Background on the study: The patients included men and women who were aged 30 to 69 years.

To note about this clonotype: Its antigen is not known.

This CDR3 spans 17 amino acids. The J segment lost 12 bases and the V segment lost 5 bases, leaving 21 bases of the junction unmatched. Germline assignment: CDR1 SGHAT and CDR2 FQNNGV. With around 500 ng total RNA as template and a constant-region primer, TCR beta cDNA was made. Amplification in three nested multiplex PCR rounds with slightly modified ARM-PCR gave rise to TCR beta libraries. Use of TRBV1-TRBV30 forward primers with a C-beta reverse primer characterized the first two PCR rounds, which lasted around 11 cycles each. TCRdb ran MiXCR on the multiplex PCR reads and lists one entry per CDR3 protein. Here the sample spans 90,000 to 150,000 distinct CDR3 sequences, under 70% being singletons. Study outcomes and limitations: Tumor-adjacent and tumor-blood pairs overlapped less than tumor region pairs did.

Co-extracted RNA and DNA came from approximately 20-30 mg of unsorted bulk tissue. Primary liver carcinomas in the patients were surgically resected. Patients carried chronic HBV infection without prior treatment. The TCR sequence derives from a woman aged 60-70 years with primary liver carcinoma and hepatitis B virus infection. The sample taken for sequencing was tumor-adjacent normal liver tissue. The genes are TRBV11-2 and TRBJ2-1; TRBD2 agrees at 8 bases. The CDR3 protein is CASSRRQTGGPGDGQFF. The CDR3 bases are TGTGCCAGCAGCAGGAGACAAACGGGAGGGCCGGGGGATGGGCAGTTCTTC.